The rows below give T cell receptor beta chains drawn from one sample of a study of blood T cell repertoires in COVID-19. TCRdb's copy holds only in-frame clones and misses some; the assay was immunoSEQ multiplex PCR. The repertoire holds tens of thousands of clones, with approximately 86% as singletons. Sequenced material: peripheral blood. Receptor source: a man aged 50 to 60 with active COVID-19. The CDR3 runs from the conserved cysteine through the conserved F or W. The order of the fields is V gene, D gene, J gene, clone size, CDR3 DNA, CDR3 protein. The D gene is left open where the match is weak. Clone size is not always given. Where it is, it says once, few, many or a class for expanded clones.

V gene: TRBV15
D gene: -
J gene: TRBJ1-5
clone size: -
CDR3 DNA: TGTGCCACCAGCAGAGCCCGGGAGCGGGGGCCCCAGCATTTT
CDR3 protein: CATSRARERGPQHF

V gene: TRBV6-2/TRBV6-3
D gene: -
J gene: TRBJ1-5
clone size: -
CDR3 DNA: TGTGCCAGCAGTTACATTGCGCGGGGAGTGCCCCAGCATTTT
CDR3 protein: CASSYIARGVPQHF

V gene: TRBV7-2
D gene: -
J gene: TRBJ1-1
clone size: -
CDR3 DNA: TGTGCCAGCAGCCCCACTCTTATAGGGGCCAAAGCTTTCTTT
CDR3 protein: CASSPTLIGAKAFF

V gene: TRBV7-2
D gene: TRBD2
J gene: TRBJ2-7
clone size: -
CDR3 DNA: TGTGCCAGCAGCTTAGACCTAGCGGGAGTTTACGAGCAGTACTTC
CDR3 protein: CASSLDLAGVYEQYF

V gene: TRBV7-8
D gene: TRBD2
J gene: TRBJ2-1
clone size: -
CDR3 DNA: TGTGCCAGCAGCTTAGAAGGTAGCGGGGTTACTTACAATGAGCAGTTCTTC
CDR3 protein: CASSLEGSGVTYNEQFF

V gene: TRBV6-2/TRBV6-3
D gene: TRBD1
J gene: TRBJ1-5
clone size: medium-sized
CDR3 DNA: TGTGCCAGCAGTTACTCGACACCCCAGGGGGCTCAGCCCCAGCATTTT
CDR3 protein: CASSYSTPQGAQPQHF

V gene: TRBV6-5
D gene: TRBD1
J gene: TRBJ1-2
clone size: -
CDR3 DNA: TGTGCCAGCAGTTACACGGCCGGACAGGGTTATGGCTACACCTTC
CDR3 protein: CASSYTAGQGYGYTF

V gene: TRBV18
D gene: -
J gene: TRBJ1-1
clone size: once
CDR3 DNA: TGTGCCAGCTCACCACGGCAGGATAACACTGAAGCTTTCTTT
CDR3 protein: CASSPRQDNTEAFF

V gene: TRBV18
D gene: TRBD1
J gene: TRBJ1-5
clone size: -
CDR3 DNA: TGTGCCAGCTCACCAAGCGGACAGGGGAACAATCAGCCCCAGCATTTT
CDR3 protein: CASSPSGQGNNQPQHF

V gene: TRBV28
D gene: TRBD2
J gene: TRBJ2-1
clone size: -
CDR3 DNA: TGTGCCAGCTCACCCGCGACTAGCGGCCCTCATGAGCAGTTCTTC
CDR3 protein: CASSPATSGPHEQFF

V gene: TRBV7-2
D gene: -
J gene: TRBJ1-2
clone size: -
CDR3 DNA: TGTGCCAGCAGCTTAGACCCCAAGGGGAACTATGGCTACACCTTC
CDR3 protein: CASSLDPKGNYGYTF

V gene: TRBV9
D gene: TRBD2
J gene: TRBJ2-1
clone size: -
CDR3 DNA: TGTGCCAGCAGCCCCGAGGGACTAGCGGTCTACAATGAGCAGTTCTTC
CDR3 protein: CASSPEGLAVYNEQFF

V gene: TRBV5-5
D gene: TRBD2
J gene: TRBJ2-1
clone size: -
CDR3 DNA: TGTGCCAGCAGCTTGGGGGTGACTAGCGGGAAGTTTGAGCAGTTCTTC
CDR3 protein: CASSLGVTSGKFEQFF

V gene: TRBV25-1
D gene: TRBD1
J gene: TRBJ2-5
clone size: -
CDR3 DNA: TGTGCCAGCAGTGACGGGACAGGGTTAGAGACCCAGTACTTC
CDR3 protein: CASSDGTGLETQYF

V gene: TRBV9
D gene: -
J gene: TRBJ1-3
clone size: -
CDR3 DNA: TGTGCCAGCAGCCCTACAGCGGGCTCCATATATTTT
CDR3 protein: CASSPTAGSIYF

V gene: TRBV5-8
D gene: -
J gene: TRBJ2-5
clone size: -
CDR3 DNA: TGTGCCAGCAGCTTTACGGAGGTACCAAGAGAGGCCCAGTACTTC
CDR3 protein: CASSFTEVPREAQYF

V gene: TRBV13
D gene: TRBD1
J gene: TRBJ2-7
clone size: -
CDR3 DNA: TGTGCCAGCAGCCCCGGGACAGGTGAGCAGTACTTC
CDR3 protein: CASSPGTGEQYF

V gene: TRBV7-3
D gene: -
J gene: TRBJ2-1
clone size: -
CDR3 DNA: TGTGCCAGCAGCTTAACGGGGGGCTCCTACAATGAGCAGTTCTTC
CDR3 protein: CASSLTGGSYNEQFF

V gene: TRBV3-1/TRBV3-2
D gene: -
J gene: TRBJ2-7
clone size: -
CDR3 DNA: TGTGCCAGCAGCCCCGGAGGGCGCGGGGAGCAGTACTTC
CDR3 protein: CASSPGGRGEQYF

V gene: TRBV19
D gene: -
J gene: TRBJ2-7
clone size: -
CDR3 DNA: TGTGCCAGTAGTATAGCCGGGAGCTCCTACGAGCAGTACTTC
CDR3 protein: CASSIAGSSYEQYF

V gene: TRBV18
D gene: -
J gene: TRBJ1-1
clone size: -
CDR3 DNA: TGTGCCAGCTCACCACCGGGGCGACAAAACACTGAAGCTTTCTTT
CDR3 protein: CASSPPGRQNTEAFF

V gene: TRBV5-1
D gene: TRBD2
J gene: TRBJ2-1
clone size: -
CDR3 DNA: TGCGCCAGCAGCTTGGCCGTAGCGGGAGCTGGCCATGAGCAGTTCTTC
CDR3 protein: CASSLAVAGAGHEQFF

V gene: TRBV5-1
D gene: TRBD1
J gene: TRBJ1-4
clone size: -
CDR3 DNA: TGCGCCAGCATGGGGTCGGGACAGGGGGAAGAAAAACTGTTTTTT
CDR3 protein: CASMGSGQGEEKLFF

V gene: TRBV30
D gene: TRBD1
J gene: TRBJ2-3
clone size: -
CDR3 DNA: TGTGCCTGGGGACACGGGACAGGGGTAGATACGCAGTATTTT
CDR3 protein: CAWGHGTGVDTQYF

V gene: TRBV6-4
D gene: TRBD2
J gene: TRBJ2-1
clone size: few
CDR3 DNA: TGTGCCAGCAGCGCTAGCGGGGGAAACAATGAGCAGTTCTTC
CDR3 protein: CASSASGGNNEQFF

V gene: TRBV10-3
D gene: -
J gene: TRBJ2-2
clone size: -
CDR3 DNA: TGTGCCATCAGTGAGCGGGGAGCAAACACCGGGGAGCTGTTTTTT
CDR3 protein: CAISERGANTGELFF

V gene: TRBV5-6
D gene: TRBD1
J gene: TRBJ2-3
clone size: -
CDR3 DNA: TGTGCCAGCAGCTTGCTTGGGACAGGGTACCAAGATACGCAGTATTTT
CDR3 protein: CASSLLGTGYQDTQYF